One TCR beta chain is described in this entry. The antigen is undetermined. The data stem from a study of T cell responses to AZD1222 COVID-19 vaccine. The CDR3 runs 13 residues. The V and J ends lost 2 bases and 0 bases respectively, with 8 bases between them. Germline V gives CDR1 GTSNPN, CDR2 SVGIG (reference sequence). Second-dose groups at about 4 or about 12 weeks were pooled. Data came from immunoSEQ multiplex PCR; TCRdb stores just in-frame clones and leaves some out. The table includes about 150,000 clones, roughly 84% detected once. Study results and caveats: The breadth and depth of Spike-specific TCRs increased once two AZD1222 doses had been given. Repertoire collection took place solely once the T cell response had peaked.

This sample comprised peripheral blood, obtained 28 days after the second AZD1222 dose. The rearrangement joins TRBV30 to TRBJ2-7; the D gene is possibly TRBD2 (5 bases). This clonotype originated in an adult who received the AZD1222 COVID-19 vaccine. The CDR3 region has the DNA TGTGCCTGGAGTATGGAGGACTCCTACGAGCAGTACTTC. It translates to CAWSMEDSYEQYF. Combining the CDR3 with reference TRBV30 and TRBJ2-7 gives the whole variable domain SQTIHQWPATLVQPVGSPLSLECTVEGTSNPNLYWYRQAAGRGLQLLFYSVGIGQISSEVPQNLSASRPQDRQFILSSKKLLLSDSGFYLCAWSMEDSYEQYFGPGTRLTVT.